This record concerns one TCR beta chain sequence. Its antigen is not known. This sample was taken from a study of early T cells in non-severe SARS-CoV-2 infection. In the study overall: Alpha and beta chains were unpaired, from unsorted whole-blood bulk RNA.

General observations from the study: The matching step, a VDJdb search, favored anti-spike CD8 responses and missed private and CD4 specificities.

The CDR3 loop spans 13 amino acids. The V and J ends lost 2 bases and 4 bases, in that order; junction bases with no gene match: 2. Germline assignment: CDR1 SGHRS and CDR2 YFSETQ. Attachment of unique molecular identifiers to individual cDNA molecules was performed. Each CDR3 protein is one row after TCRdb ran MiXCR on the 5' RACE reads. This table has tens of thousands of distinct CDR3 sequences, roughly a sixth appearing once. The source of this sequence is an adult who was a healthcare worker with PCR-confirmed SARS-CoV-2 infection or an uninfected control (not recorded which). V and J are TRBV5-1 and TRBJ1-2; 7 nucleotides agree with TRBD1. Sequencing used whole blood. CDR3 bases: TGCGCCAGCAGCTTAGAGGGGGCCTATGGCTACACCTTC. Translated, it gives CASSLEGAYGYTF.